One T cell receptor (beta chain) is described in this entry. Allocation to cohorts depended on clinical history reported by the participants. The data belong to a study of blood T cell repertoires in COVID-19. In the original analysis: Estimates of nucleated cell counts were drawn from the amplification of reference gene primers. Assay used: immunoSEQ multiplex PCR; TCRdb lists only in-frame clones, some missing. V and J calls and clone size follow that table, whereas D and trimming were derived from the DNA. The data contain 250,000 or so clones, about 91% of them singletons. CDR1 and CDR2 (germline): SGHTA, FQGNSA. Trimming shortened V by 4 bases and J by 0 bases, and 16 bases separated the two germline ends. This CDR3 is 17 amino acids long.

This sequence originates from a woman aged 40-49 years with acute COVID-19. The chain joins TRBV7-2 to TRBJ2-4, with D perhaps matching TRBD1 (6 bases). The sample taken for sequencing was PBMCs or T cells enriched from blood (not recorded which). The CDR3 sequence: CASSSQGIPLAKNIQYF. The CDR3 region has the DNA TGTGCCAGCAGCTCGCAGGGGATACCCCTAGCCAAAAACATTCAGTACTTC.